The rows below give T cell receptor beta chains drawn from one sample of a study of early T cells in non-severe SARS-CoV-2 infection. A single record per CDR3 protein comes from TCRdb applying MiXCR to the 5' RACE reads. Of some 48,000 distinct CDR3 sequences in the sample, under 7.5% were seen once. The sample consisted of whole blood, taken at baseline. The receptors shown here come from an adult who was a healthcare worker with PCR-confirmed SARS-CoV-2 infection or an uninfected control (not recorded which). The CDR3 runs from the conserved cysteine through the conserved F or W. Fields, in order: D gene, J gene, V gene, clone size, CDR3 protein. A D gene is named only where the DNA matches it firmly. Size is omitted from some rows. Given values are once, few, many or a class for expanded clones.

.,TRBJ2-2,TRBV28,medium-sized,CASSLTGELFF
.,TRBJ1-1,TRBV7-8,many,CASLQGRGRTEAFF
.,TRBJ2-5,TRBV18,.,CASSPPPYGETQYF
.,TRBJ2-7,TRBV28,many,CASSLSPGGYEQYF
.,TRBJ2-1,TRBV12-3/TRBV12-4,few,CASSLSHLPSNEQFF
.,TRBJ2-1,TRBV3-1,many,CASSQAPLVSHGEQFF
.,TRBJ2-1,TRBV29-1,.,CSVDRRGIGDEQFF
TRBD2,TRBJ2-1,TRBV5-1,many,CASSEGLAGGGGEQFF
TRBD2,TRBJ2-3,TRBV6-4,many,CASSAGGHDTQYF
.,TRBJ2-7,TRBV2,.,CAAGDERDEQYF
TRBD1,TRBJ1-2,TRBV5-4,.,CASSQDRFNYGYTF
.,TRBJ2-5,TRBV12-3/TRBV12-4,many,CASSLVGAQYF
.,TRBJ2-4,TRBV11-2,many,CASTDYLGIQYF
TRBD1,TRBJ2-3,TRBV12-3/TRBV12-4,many,CASSLLTGTGRTDTQYF
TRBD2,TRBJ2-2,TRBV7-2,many,CASSRTSGAGTGELFF
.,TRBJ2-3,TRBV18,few,CASSPTRRESTDTQYF
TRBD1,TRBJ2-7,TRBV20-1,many,CSASPRDRVTYEQYF
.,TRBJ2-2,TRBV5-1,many,CASSPIWGRMTGELFF
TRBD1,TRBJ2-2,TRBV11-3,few,CASSPDRESGELFF
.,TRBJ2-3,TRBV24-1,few,CATSPRDTLNTQYF
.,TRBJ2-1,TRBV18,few,CASSPPGASNEQFF
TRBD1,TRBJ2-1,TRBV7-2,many,CASSAILGGTGGLNEQFF
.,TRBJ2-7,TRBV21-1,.,CASSASSGTDYEQYF
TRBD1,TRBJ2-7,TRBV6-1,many,CASSEAGQGYEQYF
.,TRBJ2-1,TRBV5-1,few,CASSSGGDEQFF
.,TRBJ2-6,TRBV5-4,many,CASSRLGTSRANVLTF
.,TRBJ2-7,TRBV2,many,CASSPTRGAYEQYF
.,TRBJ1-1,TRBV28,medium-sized,CASSFPTEAFF
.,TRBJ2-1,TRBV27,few,CASSLGGQGLVYNEQFF
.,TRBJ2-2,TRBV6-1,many,CASSEATSTGELFF
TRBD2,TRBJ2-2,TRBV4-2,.,CASSPLSGENTGELFF
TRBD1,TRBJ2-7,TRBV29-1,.,CSVEARGQGASYEQYF
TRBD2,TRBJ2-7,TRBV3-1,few,CASSGTSGSSWNEQYF
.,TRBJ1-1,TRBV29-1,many,CSVGGGYTEAFF
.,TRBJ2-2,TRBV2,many,CASSEHPNRAANTGELFF
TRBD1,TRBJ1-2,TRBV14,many,CASSGRDRRGYTF
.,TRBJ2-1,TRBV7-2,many,CASSLGYNEQFF
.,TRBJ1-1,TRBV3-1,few,CASSRSVNTEAFF
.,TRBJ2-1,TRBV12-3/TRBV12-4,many,CASSFGLYNEQFF
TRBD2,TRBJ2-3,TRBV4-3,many,CASSQDLTSGLLSDTQYF
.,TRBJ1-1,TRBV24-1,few,CATRYRNGAGAGAEAFF
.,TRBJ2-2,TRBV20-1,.,CSAQKGVSNTGELFF
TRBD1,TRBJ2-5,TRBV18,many,CASSPPDRGVGETQYF
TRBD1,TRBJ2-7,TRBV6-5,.,CASRKTGGHEQYF
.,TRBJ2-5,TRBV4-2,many,CASSPHRAAQETQYF
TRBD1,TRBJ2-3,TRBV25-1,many,CASSERGPTDTQYF
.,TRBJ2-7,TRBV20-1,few,CSAEGVYEQYF
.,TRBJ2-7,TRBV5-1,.,CASSRDTTAEQYF
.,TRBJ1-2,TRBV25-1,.,CASSLDFYGYTF
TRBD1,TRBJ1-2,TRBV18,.,CASSRSGTGSYGYTF
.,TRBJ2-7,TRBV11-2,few,CASSLGGGVPTYEQYF
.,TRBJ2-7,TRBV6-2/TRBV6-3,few,CASRRPGDYEQYF
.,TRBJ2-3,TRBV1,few,CTSSQVLAFTDTQYF
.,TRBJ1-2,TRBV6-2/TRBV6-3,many,CASSLHPLSNYGYTF
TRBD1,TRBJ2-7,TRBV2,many,CASSAGTGFSYEQYF
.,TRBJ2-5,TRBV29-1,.,CSVEGPRGQETQYF
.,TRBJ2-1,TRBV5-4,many,CASSPVDRFGGEQFF
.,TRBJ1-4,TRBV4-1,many,CASSQEGEKLFF
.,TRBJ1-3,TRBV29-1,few,CSVGIGGSGNTIYF